The 2 T cell receptor beta chains below all came from one sample that was sequenced in a study of T cell responses to AZD1222 COVID-19 vaccine. Data came from immunoSEQ multiplex PCR; TCRdb stores just in-frame clones and leaves some out. This table has 120,000 to 150,000 clones, about 90% appearing once. Sequences were derived from peripheral blood, sampled on day 0 of AZD1222 vaccination. The receptors originated from an adult in good health.

The chain's CDR3 is CASSLAVGNTGELFF. CDR3 sequence (DNA): TGTGCCAGCAGTTTGGCAGTGGGGAACACCGGGGAGCTGTTTTTT. The chain employs TRBV27 and TRBJ2-2; no clear D. Germline CDR1 reads MNHEY; CDR2 reads SMNVEV (reference sequence). CDR3 size: 15 residues. Between the trimmed V and J ends, which lost 3 bases and 1 base, there was a span of 9 bases.

The gene calls are TRBV12-3 or TRBV12-4 and TRBJ1-4; a possible D gene is TRBD1 (5 bases). Between the trimmed V and J ends, which lost 8 bases and 7 bases, there was a span of 11 bases. The CDR3 has 12 amino acids. In DNA, the CDR3 is TGTGCCAGCGCGGGACTCCGTGAAAAACTGTTTTTT. Translating gives CASAGLREKLFF.